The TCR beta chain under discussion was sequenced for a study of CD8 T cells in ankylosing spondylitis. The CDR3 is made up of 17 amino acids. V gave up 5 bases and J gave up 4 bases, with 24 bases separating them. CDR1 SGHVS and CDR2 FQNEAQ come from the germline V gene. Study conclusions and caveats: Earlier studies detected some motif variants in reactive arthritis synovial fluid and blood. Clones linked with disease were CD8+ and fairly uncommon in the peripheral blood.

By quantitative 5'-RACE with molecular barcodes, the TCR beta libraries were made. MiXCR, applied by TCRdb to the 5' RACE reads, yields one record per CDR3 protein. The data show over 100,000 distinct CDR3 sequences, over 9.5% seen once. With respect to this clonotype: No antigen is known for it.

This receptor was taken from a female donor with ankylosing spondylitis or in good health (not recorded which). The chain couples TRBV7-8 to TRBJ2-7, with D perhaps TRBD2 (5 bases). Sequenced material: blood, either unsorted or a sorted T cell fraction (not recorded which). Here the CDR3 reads CASSGGPAGAPGYEQYF. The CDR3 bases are TGTGCCAGCAGCGGAGGACCAGCAGGAGCCCCGGGGTACGAGCAGTACTTC.